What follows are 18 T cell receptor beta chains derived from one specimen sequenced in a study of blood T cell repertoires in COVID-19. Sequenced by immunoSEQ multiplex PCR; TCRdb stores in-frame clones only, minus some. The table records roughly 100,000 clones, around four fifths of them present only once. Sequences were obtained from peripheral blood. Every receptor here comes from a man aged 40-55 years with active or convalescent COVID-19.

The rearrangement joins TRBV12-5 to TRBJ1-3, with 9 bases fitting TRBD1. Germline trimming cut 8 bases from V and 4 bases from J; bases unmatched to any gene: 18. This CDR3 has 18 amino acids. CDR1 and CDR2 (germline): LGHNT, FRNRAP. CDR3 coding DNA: TGTGCTAGTACTCTAAGGACCGGGACAGGGTCCTCCGGAAACACCATATATTTT. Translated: CASTLRTGTGSSGNTIYF.

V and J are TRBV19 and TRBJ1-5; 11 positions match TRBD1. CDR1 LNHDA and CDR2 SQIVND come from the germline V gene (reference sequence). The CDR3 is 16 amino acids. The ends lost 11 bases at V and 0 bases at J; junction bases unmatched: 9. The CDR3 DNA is TGTGCCTCGTCGGGACAGGGGGGGTATAGCAATCAGCCCCAGCATTTT. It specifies CASSGQGGYSNQPQHF. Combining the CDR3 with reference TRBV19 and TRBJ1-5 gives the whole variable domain DGGITQSPKYLFRKEGQNVTLSCEQNLNHDAMYWYRQDPGQGLRLIYYSQIVNDFQKGDIAEGYSVSREKKESFPLTVTSAQKNPTAFYLCASSGQGGYSNQPQHFGDGTRLSIL.

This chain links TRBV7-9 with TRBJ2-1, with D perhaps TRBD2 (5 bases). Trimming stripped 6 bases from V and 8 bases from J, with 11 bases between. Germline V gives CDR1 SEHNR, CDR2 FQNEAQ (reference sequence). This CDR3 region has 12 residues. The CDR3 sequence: CASREVGDEQFF. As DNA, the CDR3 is TGTGCCAGCAGGGAGGTGGGAGATGAGCAGTTCTTC.

The CDR3 sequence is CASSHHGDRGNTEAFF. CDR3 DNA: TGTGCCAGCAGCCACCACGGGGACAGGGGAAACACTGAAGCTTTCTTT. The chain recombines TRBV3-1 (or the pseudogene TRBV3-2) with TRBJ1-1; TRBD1 agrees at 10 bases. V was clipped by 3 bases and J by 2 bases; unmatched bases: 6. The CDR3 is 16 residues long. Germline V gene data show CDR1 as LGHDT and CDR2 as YNNKEL (reference sequence).

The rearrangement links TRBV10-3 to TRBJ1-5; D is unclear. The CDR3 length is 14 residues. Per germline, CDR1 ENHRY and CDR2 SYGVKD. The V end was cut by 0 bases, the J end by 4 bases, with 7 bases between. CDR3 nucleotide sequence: TGTGCCATCAGTGAGTCGATACAGAATCAGCCCCAGCATTTT. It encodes CAISESIQNQPQHF.

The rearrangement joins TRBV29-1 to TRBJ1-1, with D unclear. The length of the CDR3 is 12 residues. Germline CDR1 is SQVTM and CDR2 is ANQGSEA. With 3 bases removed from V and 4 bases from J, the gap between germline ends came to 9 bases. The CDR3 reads CSVERASTEAFF. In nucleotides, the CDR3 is TGCAGCGTTGAGCGTGCGTCCACTGAAGCTTTCTTT.

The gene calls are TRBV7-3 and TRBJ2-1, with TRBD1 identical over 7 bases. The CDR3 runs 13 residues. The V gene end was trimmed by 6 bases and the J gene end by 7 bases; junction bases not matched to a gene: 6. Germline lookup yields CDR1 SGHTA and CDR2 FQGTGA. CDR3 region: CASSWDSGNEQFF. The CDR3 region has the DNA TGTGCCAGCAGTTGGGACAGTGGGAATGAGCAGTTCTTC.

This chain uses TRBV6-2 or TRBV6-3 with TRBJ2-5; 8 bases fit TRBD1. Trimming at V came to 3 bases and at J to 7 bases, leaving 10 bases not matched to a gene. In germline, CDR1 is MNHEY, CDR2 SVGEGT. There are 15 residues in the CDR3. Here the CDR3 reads CASSYFGGTGGTQYF. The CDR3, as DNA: TGTGCCAGCAGTTATTTCGGCGGGACAGGCGGGACCCAGTACTTC.

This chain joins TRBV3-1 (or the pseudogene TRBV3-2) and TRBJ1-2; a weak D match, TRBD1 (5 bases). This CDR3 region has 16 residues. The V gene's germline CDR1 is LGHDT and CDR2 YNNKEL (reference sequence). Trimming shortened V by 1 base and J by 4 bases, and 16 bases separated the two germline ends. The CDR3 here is CASSQGTKGLAYGYTF. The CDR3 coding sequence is TGTGCCAGCAGCCAAGGTACGAAGGGGCTCGCCTATGGCTACACCTTC.

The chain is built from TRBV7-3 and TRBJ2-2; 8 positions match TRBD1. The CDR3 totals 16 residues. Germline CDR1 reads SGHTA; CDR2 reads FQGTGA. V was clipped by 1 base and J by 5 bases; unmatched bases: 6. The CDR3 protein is CASSLRTGMGTGELFF. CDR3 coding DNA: TGTGCCAGCAGCTTAAGGACAGGGATGGGGACCGGGGAGCTGTTTTTT.

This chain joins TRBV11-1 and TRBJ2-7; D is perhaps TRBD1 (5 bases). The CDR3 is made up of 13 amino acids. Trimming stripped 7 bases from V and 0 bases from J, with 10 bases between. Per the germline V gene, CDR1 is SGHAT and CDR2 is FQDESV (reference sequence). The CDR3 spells CASTEDNSYEQYF. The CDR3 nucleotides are TGTGCCAGCACTGAGGACAACTCCTACGAGCAGTACTTC.

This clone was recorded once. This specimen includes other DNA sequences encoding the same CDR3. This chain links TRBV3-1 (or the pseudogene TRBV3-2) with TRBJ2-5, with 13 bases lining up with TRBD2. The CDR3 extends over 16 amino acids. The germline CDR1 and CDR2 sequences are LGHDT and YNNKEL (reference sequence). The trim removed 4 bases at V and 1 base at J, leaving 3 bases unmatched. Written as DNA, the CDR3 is TGTGCCAGCAGCCTCCGGACTAGCGGGGGCCAAGAGACCCAGTACTTC. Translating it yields CASSLRTSGGQETQYF.

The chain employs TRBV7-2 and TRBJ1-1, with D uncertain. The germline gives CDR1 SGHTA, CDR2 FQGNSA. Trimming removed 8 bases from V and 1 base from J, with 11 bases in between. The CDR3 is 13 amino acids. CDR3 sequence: CASEEGQNTEAFF. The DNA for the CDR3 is TGTGCCAGCGAGGAGGGTCAGAACACTGAAGCTTTCTTT.

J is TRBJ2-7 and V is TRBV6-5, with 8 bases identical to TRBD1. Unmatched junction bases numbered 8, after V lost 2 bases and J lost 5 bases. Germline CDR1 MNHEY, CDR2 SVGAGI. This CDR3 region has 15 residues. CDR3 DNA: TGTGCCAGCAGTTACGGGCCCGGACAGGGAAACGAGCAGTACTTC. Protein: CASSYGPGQGNEQYF.

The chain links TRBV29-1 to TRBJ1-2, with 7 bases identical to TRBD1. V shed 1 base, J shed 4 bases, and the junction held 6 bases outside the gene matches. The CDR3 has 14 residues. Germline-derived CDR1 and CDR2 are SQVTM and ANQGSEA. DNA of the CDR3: TGCAGCGTTGAAGGAGGGGACAGTCTCTATGGCTACACCTTC. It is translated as CSVEGGDSLYGYTF.

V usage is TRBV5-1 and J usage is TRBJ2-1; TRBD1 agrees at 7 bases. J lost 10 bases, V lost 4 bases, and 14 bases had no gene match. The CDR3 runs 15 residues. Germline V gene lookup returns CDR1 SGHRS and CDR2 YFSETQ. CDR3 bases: TGCGCCAGCAGCCAGACAGGGAGCCAGGGTGGGGAGCAGTTCTTC. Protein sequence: CASSQTGSQGGEQFF.

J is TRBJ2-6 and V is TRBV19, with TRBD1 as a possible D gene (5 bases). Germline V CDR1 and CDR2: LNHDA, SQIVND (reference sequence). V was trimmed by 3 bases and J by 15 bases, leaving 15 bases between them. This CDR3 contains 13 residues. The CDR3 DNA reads TGTGCCAGTAGTATTGAAGGGATTACAGGCCTGACTTTC. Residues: CASSIEGITGLTF.

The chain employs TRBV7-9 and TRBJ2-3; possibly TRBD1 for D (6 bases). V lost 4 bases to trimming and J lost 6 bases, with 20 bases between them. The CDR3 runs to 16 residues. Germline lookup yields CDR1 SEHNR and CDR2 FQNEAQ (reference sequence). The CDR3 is CASSSPPGALPDTQYF. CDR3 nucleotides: TGTGCCAGCAGCTCCCCGCCAGGGGCCCTACCGGATACGCAGTATTTT.